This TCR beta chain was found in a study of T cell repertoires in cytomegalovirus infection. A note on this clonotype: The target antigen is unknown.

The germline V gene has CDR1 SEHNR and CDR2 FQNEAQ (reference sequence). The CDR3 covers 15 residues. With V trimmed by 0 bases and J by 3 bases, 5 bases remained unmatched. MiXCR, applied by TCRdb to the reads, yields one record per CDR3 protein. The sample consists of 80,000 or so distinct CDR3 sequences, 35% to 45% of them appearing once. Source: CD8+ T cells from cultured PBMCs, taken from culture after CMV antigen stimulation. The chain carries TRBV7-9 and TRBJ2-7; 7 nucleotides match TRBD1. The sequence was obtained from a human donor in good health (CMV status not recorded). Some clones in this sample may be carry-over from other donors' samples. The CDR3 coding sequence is TGTGCCAGCAGCTTAGCGCAACAGGGGAGCTACGAGCAGTACTTC. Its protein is CASSLAQQGSYEQYF.